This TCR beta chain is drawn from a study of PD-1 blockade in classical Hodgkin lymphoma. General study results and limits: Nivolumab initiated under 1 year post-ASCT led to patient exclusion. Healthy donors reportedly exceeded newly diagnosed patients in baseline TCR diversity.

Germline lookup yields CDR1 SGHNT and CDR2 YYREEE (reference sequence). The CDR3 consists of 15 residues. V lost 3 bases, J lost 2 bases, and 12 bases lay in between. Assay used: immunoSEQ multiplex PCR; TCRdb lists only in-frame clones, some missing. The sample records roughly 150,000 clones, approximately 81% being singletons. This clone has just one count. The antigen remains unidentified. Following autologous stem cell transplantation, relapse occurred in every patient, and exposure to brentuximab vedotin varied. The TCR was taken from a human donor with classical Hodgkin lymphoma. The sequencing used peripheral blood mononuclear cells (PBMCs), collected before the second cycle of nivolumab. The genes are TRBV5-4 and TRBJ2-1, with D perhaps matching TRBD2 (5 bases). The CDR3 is CASSSVVGTYNEQFF. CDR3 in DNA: TGTGCCAGCAGCTCCGTAGTCGGGACCTACAATGAGCAGTTCTTC.